A single sample gave rise to the 9 T cell receptor beta chains below, sequenced in a study of blood T cells in healthy people across ages. Sample-barcoded 5' priming and a J-beta primer mix drove a second PCR of about 6 to 12 cycles. MiXCR, run by TCRdb on the 5' RACE reads, gives a single entry per CDR3 protein. The table shows 1.4 million or so distinct CDR3 sequences, with 42% occurring only once. Sequenced material: blood. These receptors were taken from a woman aged 18-35 years in good health.

This clonotype was seen a handful of times. The rearrangement joins TRBV2 to TRBJ2-3; no firm D call. The CDR3 contains 12 residues. The germline CDR1 and CDR2 sequences are SNHLY and FYNNEI. V lost 8 bases to trimming and J lost 0 bases, with 6 bases between them. CDR3 bases: TGTGCCAGCGGTACTAGCACAGATACGCAGTATTTT. Amino acid sequence: CASGTSTDTQYF.

This clonotype appeared a few times. The rearrangement links TRBV12-3 or TRBV12-4 to TRBJ2-1; D remains unclear. There are 13 residues in the CDR3. V lost 3 bases and J 7 bases, leaving 10 bases between the germline ends. CDR3 bases: TGTGCCAGCAGTTTTATCGACCGGAATGAGCAGTTCTTC. It encodes CASSFIDRNEQFF.

The rearrangement uses TRBV2 and TRBJ2-7; 8 bases match TRBD1. The CDR3 loop spans 12 amino acids. Unmatched junction bases numbered 5, after V lost 6 bases and J lost 7 bases. Looked up from germline, CDR1 is SNHLY and CDR2 is FYNNEI. CDR3 nucleotide sequence: TGTGCCAGCAGGGACAGGGATAATGAGCAGTACTTC. It codes for CASRDRDNEQYF.

The chain uses TRBV7-9 and TRBJ2-1; possibly TRBD2 for D (5 bases). Deletions cut 1 base from V and 5 bases from J, with 15 bases between. Germline CDR1 is SEHNR and CDR2 is FQNEAQ (reference sequence). The CDR3 runs to 16 residues. The CDR3 spells CASSLGRGSRDNEQFF. CDR3 coding DNA: TGTGCCAGCAGCTTAGGACGGGGTAGCCGAGACAATGAGCAGTTCTTC.

This clonotype was detected only a few times. The chain is built from TRBV4-3 and TRBJ1-5; no clear D. The CDR3 consists of 15 residues. Germline V gene sequence: CDR1 LGHNA, CDR2 YSLEER. V lost 0 bases, J lost 7 bases, and 13 bases lay in between. CDR3 sequence reads: CASSQDLTARQPQHF. The DNA of the CDR3 is TGCGCCAGCAGCCAAGATCTCACAGCTAGACAGCCCCAGCATTTT.

This clonotype appeared many times. The gene calls are TRBV6-6 and TRBJ1-2; TRBD1 might be the D (6 bases). The CDR3 extends over 15 amino acids. Per germline, CDR1 MNHNY and CDR2 SVGAGI (reference sequence). V dropped 7 bases and J dropped 1 base, with 16 bases sitting between them. The chain's CDR3 is CASINRDTLNYGYTF. The DNA for the CDR3 is TGTGCCAGCATTAACCGGGACACACTTAACTATGGCTACACCTTC.

V and J are TRBV11-2 and TRBJ2-3; possibly TRBD1 for D (6 bases). The CDR3 is 16 residues long. The V gene lost 0 bases and the J gene lost 2 bases, with 12 bases spanning the gap. In germline, CDR1 is SGHAT, CDR2 FQNNGV. CDR3 protein: CASSLDGGGHTDTQYF. In DNA, the CDR3 is TGTGCCAGCAGCTTAGACGGTGGGGGACACACAGATACGCAGTATTTT.

This clonotype was detected only once. The chain employs TRBV28 and TRBJ2-3; D tentatively fits TRBD1 or TRBD2 (5 bases each). This CDR3 has 18 residues. Trimming stripped 2 bases from V and 5 bases from J, with 23 bases between. Germline V lookup: CDR1 MDHEN, CDR2 SYDVKM. The CDR3 DNA is TGTGCCAGCAGTTTAGGGGGTTGGCGGGCTAGGACTCGAGATACGCAGTATTTT. It translates to CASSLGGWRARTRDTQYF.

The chain recombines TRBV6-1 with TRBJ1-3, with no clear D. CDR1 is MNHNS, CDR2 SASEGT, per germline. Trimming removed 7 bases at V and 7 bases at J, with 20 bases between. The CDR3 runs 15 residues. The CDR3 reads CASNRYGGVGNTIYF. DNA for the CDR3: TGTGCCAGCAACAGATACGGCGGAGTCGGGAACACCATATATTTT.